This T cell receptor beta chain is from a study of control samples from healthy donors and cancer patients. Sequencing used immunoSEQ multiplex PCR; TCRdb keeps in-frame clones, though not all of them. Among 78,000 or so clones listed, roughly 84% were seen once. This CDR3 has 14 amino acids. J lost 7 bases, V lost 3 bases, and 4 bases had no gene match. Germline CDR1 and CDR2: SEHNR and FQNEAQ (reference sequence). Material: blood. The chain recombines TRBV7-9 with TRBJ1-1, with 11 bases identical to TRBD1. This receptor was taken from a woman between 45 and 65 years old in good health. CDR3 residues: CASSFGQGAVEAFF. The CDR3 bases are TGTGCCAGCAGCTTTGGACAGGGGGCGGTTGAAGCTTTCTTT.